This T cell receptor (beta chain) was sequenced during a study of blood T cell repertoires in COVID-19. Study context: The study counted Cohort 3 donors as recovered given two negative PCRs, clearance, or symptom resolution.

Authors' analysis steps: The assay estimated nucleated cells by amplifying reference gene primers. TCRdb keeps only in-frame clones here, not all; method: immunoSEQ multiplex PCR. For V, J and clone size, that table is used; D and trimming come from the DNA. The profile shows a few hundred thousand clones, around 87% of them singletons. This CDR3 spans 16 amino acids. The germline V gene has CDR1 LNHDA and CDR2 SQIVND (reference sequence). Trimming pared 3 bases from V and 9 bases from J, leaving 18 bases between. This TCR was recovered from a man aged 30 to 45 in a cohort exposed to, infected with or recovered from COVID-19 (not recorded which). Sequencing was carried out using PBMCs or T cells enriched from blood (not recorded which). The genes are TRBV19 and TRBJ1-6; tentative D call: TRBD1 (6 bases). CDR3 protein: CASSIVPGATGSPLHF. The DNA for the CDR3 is TGTGCCAGTAGTATCGTCCCAGGGGCCACCGGTTCACCCCTCCACTTT. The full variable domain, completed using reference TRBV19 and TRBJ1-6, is DGGITQSPKYLFRKEGQNVTLSCEQNLNHDAMYWYRQDPGQGLRLIYYSQIVNDFQKGDIAEGYSVSREKKESFPLTVTSAQKNPTAFYLCASSIVPGATGSPLHFGNGTRLTVT.